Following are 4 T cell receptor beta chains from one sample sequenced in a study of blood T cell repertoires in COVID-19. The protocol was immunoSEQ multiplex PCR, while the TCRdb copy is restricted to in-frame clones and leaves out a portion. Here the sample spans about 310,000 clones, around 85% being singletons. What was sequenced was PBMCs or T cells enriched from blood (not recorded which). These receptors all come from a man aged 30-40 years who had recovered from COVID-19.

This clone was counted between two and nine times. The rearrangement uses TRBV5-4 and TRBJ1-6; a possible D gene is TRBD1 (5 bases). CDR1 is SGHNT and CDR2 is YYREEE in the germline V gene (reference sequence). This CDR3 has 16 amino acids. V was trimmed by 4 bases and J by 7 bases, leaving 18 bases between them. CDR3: CASSRDRTTGNSPLHF. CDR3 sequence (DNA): TGTGCCAGCAGCCGAGATAGGACAACCGGCAATTCACCCCTCCACTTT.

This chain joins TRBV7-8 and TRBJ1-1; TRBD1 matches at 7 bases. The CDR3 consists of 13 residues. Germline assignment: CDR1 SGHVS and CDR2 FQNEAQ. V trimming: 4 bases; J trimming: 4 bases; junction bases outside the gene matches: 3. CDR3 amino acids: CASSSGTATEAFF. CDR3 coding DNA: TGTGCCAGCAGCTCCGGGACAGCCACTGAAGCTTTCTTT.

CDR3 sequence reads: CASISDSVGEQYF. CDR3 bases: TGTGCCAGCATCTCCGACTCTGTTGGGGAGCAGTACTTC. The chain is built from TRBV5-8 and TRBJ2-7, with no clear D. CDR3 length: 13 residues. CDR1 is SGHTS and CDR2 is YDEGEE in the germline V gene. With 6 bases removed from V and 7 bases from J, the gap between germline ends came to 17 bases.

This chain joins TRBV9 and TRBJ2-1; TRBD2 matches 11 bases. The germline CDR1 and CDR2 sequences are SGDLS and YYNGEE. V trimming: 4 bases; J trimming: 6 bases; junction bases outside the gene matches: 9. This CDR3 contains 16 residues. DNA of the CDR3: TGTGCCAGCAGCCCTCAACTAGCGGGGGATTTCAATGAGCAGTTCTTC. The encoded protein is CASSPQLAGDFNEQFF.